Presented here are 25 T cell receptor beta chains from one specimen sequenced in a study of OX40 agonist ivuxolimab in advanced cancers. Some clones are missing from TCRdb's copy, which holds only in-frame ones; the method was immunoSEQ multiplex PCR. This table has about 73,000 clones, 86% appearing once. This specimen was CD4+ or CD8+ T cells sorted from blood, taken in a trial of the OX40 agonist ivuxolimab. The receptors stem from an adult with an advanced solid tumor such as melanoma, head and neck, liver or kidney cancer.

The chain has TRBV6-6 and TRBJ2-3; D perhaps matches TRBD1 (6 bases). Trimming took 7 bases from V and 9 from J, leaving 17 bases between them. The CDR3 consists of 13 residues. Per the germline V gene, CDR1 is MNHNY and CDR2 is SVGAGI (reference sequence). The CDR3 DNA sequence: TGTGCCAGCACCAGGGGCGGGCTCAACACGCAGTATTTT. Translating gives CASTRGGLNTQYF.

The CDR3: CASSQGQVNTGELFF. DNA for the CDR3: TGTGCCAGCAGCCAGGGACAGGTGAACACCGGGGAGCTGTTTTTT. This chain connects TRBV11-3 to TRBJ2-2; TRBD1 aligns across 8 bases. The CDR3 length is 15 residues. V shed 5 bases and J 1 base; nucleotides not matched to a gene: 3. Germline V lookup: CDR1 SGHNT, CDR2 YENEEA.

This chain connects TRBV6-6 to TRBJ1-6, with D perhaps matching TRBD1 (5 bases). CDR3 length: 15 amino acids. The V gene lost 2 bases and the J gene lost 3 bases, with 8 bases spanning the gap. Germline V gene sequence: CDR1 MNHNY, CDR2 SVGAGI (reference sequence). The CDR3 DNA reads TGTGCCAGCAGTTACGGTCAGGGCTATAATTCACCCCTCCACTTT. Translating it yields CASSYGQGYNSPLHF.

This clone occurred once. The chain joins TRBV7-2 to TRBJ2-2; D remains unclear. Germline assignment: CDR1 SGHTA and CDR2 FQGNSA. Trimming shortened V by 1 base and J by 6 bases, and 9 bases separated the two germline ends. This CDR3 contains 14 residues. The CDR3 sequence: CASSLGIGSGELFF. The DNA of the CDR3 is TGTGCCAGCAGCTTAGGTATTGGGTCCGGGGAGCTGTTTTTT.

The V and J genes are TRBV6-5 and TRBJ1-2; D remains ambiguous. V dropped 6 bases and J dropped 4 bases, with 6 bases sitting between them. This CDR3 region has 11 residues. CDR1 is MNHEY and CDR2 is SVGAGI in the germline V gene. In DNA, the CDR3 is TGTGCCAGCAGCGCAGTCTATGGCTACACCTTC. Its translation is CASSAVYGYTF.

This sequence joins TRBV5-4 and TRBJ2-7, with TRBD2 matching over 8 bases. Trimming cost V 0 bases and J 0 bases; bases outside gene matches: 5. This CDR3 has 16 residues. Germline-derived CDR1 and CDR2 are SGHNT and YYREEE (reference sequence). CDR3 residues: CASSLGSGESSYEQYF. The CDR3 bases are TGTGCCAGCAGCTTGGGTAGCGGGGAAAGCTCCTACGAGCAGTACTTC.

The genes are TRBV7-3 and TRBJ1-1; the D gene is possibly TRBD1 (5 bases). The germline V and J ends were trimmed by 6 bases and 4 bases, with 12 bases remaining between them. The germline CDR1 and CDR2 sequences are SGHTA and FQGTGA. The CDR3 is 13 residues long. CDR3 amino acids: CASSPTGGTEAFF. Written as DNA, the CDR3 is TGTGCCAGCAGTCCTACGGGGGGCACTGAAGCTTTCTTT.

The chain links TRBV27 to TRBJ2-2, with a possible D match to TRBD2 (6 bases). The CDR3 has 13 amino acids. Germline values: CDR1 MNHEY, CDR2 SMNVEV (reference sequence). V was cut by 6 bases and J by 7 bases, with 12 bases left in between. The CDR3 nucleotides are TGTGCCAGCAGGCCATGGGGGGACGGGGAGCTGTTTTTT. It codes for CASRPWGDGELFF.

The chain carries TRBV6-1 and TRBJ1-2; D is ambiguous. V lost 4 bases, J lost 7 bases, and 13 bases lay in between. In germline, CDR1 is MNHNS, CDR2 SASEGT. The CDR3 consists of 13 residues. The chain's CDR3 is CASSAPFGTGYTF. The DNA for the CDR3 is TGTGCCAGCAGTGCCCCATTCGGAACTGGCTACACCTTC.

The V and J genes are TRBV7-2 and TRBJ1-1, with TRBD1 matching 9 bases. The length of the CDR3 is 13 residues. Germline assignment: CDR1 SGHTA and CDR2 FQGNSA. Trimming removed 5 bases from V and 6 bases from J; junction bases left unmatched: 4. The CDR3 bases are TGTGCCAGCAGCACACAGGGGGCGTCTGAAGCTTTCTTT. Translation: CASSTQGASEAFF.

CDR3 protein: CASSLRGGGAVKLFF. The CDR3 nucleotides read TGTGCCAGCAGCTTAAGAGGAGGGGGCGCGGTTAAACTGTTTTTT. This chain links TRBV5-8 with TRBJ1-4, with 7 bases matching TRBD1. Germline values: CDR1 SGHTS, CDR2 YDEGEE. This CDR3 comprises 15 residues. Germline trimming cut 2 bases from V and 11 bases from J; bases unmatched to any gene: 12.

The genes are TRBV5-8 and TRBJ2-1; 8 nucleotides line up with TRBD2. In germline, CDR1 is SGHTS, CDR2 YDEGEE. The CDR3 runs to 15 residues. The ends lost 4 bases at V and 3 bases at J; junction bases unmatched: 6. CDR3 residues: CASSLFSGDYNEQFF. The CDR3 nucleotides are TGTGCCAGCAGCCTTTTTAGCGGGGACTACAATGAGCAGTTCTTC. Supplemented by reference TRBV5-8 and TRBJ2-1, the full variable domain reads EAGVTQSPTHLIKTRGQQATLRCSPISGHTSVYWYQQALGLGLQFLLWYDEGEERNRGNFPPRFSGRQFPNYSSELNVNALELEDSALYLCASSLFSGDYNEQFFGPGTRLTVL.

The V call is TRBV2, the J call TRBJ1-5; a possible D gene is TRBD1 (5 bases). This CDR3 contains 15 residues. Germline CDR1 reads SNHLY; CDR2 reads FYNNEI. V was pared by 2 bases and J by 6 bases, with 14 bases between. The CDR3, as DNA: TGTGCCAGCAGTGAACGCCAGGGCGTCGGTCAGCCCCAGCATTTT. It encodes CASSERQGVGQPQHF. The full variable domain, completed using reference TRBV2 and TRBJ1-5, is EPEVTQTPSHQVTQMGQEVILRCVPISNHLYFYWYRQILGQKVEFLVSFYNNEISEKSEIFDDQFSVERPDGSNFTLKIRSTKLEDSAMYFCASSERQGVGQPQHFGDGTRLSIL.

The genes are TRBV2 and TRBJ1-5; unclear D gene. Trimming pared 6 bases from V and 1 base from J, leaving 13 bases between. The V gene's germline CDR1 is SNHLY and CDR2 FYNNEI. CDR3 length: 15 amino acids. The CDR3 sequence: CASRGASGSNQPQHF. The DNA of the CDR3 is TGTGCCAGCAGGGGAGCGTCGGGGAGCAATCAGCCCCAGCATTTT.

The chain recombines TRBV7-3 with TRBJ2-1, with 9 positions matching TRBD1. The germline CDR1 and CDR2 sequences are SGHTA and FQGTGA. This CDR3 is 14 amino acids long. V shed 5 bases, J shed 9 bases, and the junction held 8 bases outside the gene matches. CDR3 sequence reads: CASSPNRGQGEQFF. The CDR3 region has the DNA TGTGCCAGCAGCCCAAACAGGGGGCAGGGTGAGCAGTTCTTC. The whole variable domain, remainder taken from reference TRBV7-3 and TRBJ2-1, is GAGVSQTPSNKVTEKGKYVELRCDPISGHTALYWYRQSLGQGPEFLIYFQGTGAADDSGLPNDRFFAVRPEGSVSTLKIQRTERGDSAVYLCASSPNRGQGEQFFGPGTRLTVL.

The chain has TRBV5-8 and TRBJ1-5; D is unclear. Deletions cut 1 base from V and 1 base from J, with 6 bases between. CDR1 is SGHTS and CDR2 is YDEGEE in the germline V gene. The CDR3 consists of 14 residues. Here the CDR3 reads CASSLWGSNQPQHF. CDR3 nucleotide sequence: TGTGCCAGCAGCTTGTGGGGAAGCAATCAGCCCCAGCATTTT.

The chain carries TRBV5-1 and TRBJ1-1; weak D call: TRBD1 (5 bases). Looked up from germline, CDR1 is SGHRS and CDR2 is YFSETQ. CDR3 size: 15 residues. The ends were cut back, 4 bases at V and 5 bases at J, with 18 bases in the middle. CDR3 protein: CASSPETPGRTEAFF. The CDR3 DNA reads TGCGCCAGCAGCCCCGAGACACCGGGGCGGACTGAAGCTTTCTTT. Based on the CDR3 plus reference TRBV5-1 and TRBJ1-1, the full variable domain is KAGVTQTPRYLIKTRGQQVTLSCSPISGHRSVSWYQQTPGQGLQFLFEYFSETQRNKGNFPGRFSGRQFSNSRSEMNVSTLELGDSALYLCASSPETPGRTEAFFGQGTRLTVV.

J is TRBJ1-3 and V is TRBV4-1; 10 nucleotides agree with TRBD1. Trimming cost V 2 bases and J 1 base; bases outside gene matches: 11. The CDR3 extends over 19 amino acids. Germline CDR1 and CDR2: MGHRA and YSYEKL. CDR3 nucleotides: TGCGCCAGCAGCCAACTAAGGGGCGGACAGGGGGGTTCTGGAAACACCATATATTTT. Its protein product is CASSQLRGGQGGSGNTIYF.

This clone was picked up one time. The chain combines TRBV18 with TRBJ2-3; no reliable D call. Germline CDR1 KGHSH, CDR2 LQKENI. V lost 3 bases, J lost 5 bases, and 9 bases lay in between. CDR3 length: 13 amino acids. The DNA for the CDR3 is TGTGCCAGCTCACCTCAGACTGGAGATACGCAGTATTTT. Its translation: CASSPQTGDTQYF.

The rearrangement uses TRBV4-1 and TRBJ2-7; D is ambiguous. The CDR3 is 14 residues long. Germline assignment: CDR1 MGHRA and CDR2 YSYEKL. The V and J ends lost 2 bases and 2 bases respectively, with 10 bases between them. The CDR3 loop is CASSQRLPPYEQYF. Here the CDR3 DNA reads TGCGCCAGCAGCCAACGACTCCCACCCTACGAGCAGTACTTC.

The genes are TRBV10-2 and TRBJ2-7, with 8 bases fitting TRBD2. Germline V gene lookup returns CDR1 WSHSY and CDR2 SAAADI. The CDR3 extends over 14 amino acids. CDR3 sequence: CATLRERESVEQYF. CDR3 nucleotides: TGCGCGACCCTACGGGAGCGGGAGTCGGTCGAGCAGTACTTC.

The chain recombines TRBV7-6 with TRBJ2-3, with TRBD1 identical over 10 bases. The V gene end was trimmed by 5 bases and the J gene end by 5 bases; junction bases not matched to a gene: 10. Per the germline V gene, CDR1 is SGHVS and CDR2 is FNYEAQ. CDR3 size: 16 residues. The DNA of the CDR3 is TGTGCCAGCAGCAACTCCCGGGACAGGGGCCAAGATACGCAGTATTTT. Translation: CASSNSRDRGQDTQYF. Full variable domain (rest looked up from reference TRBV7-6 and TRBJ2-3): GAGVSQSPRYKVTKRGQDVALRCDPISGHVSLYWYRQALGQGPEFLTYFNYEAQQDKSGLPNDRFSAERPEGSISTLTIQRTEQRDSAMYRCASSNSRDRGQDTQYFGPGTRLTVL.

The sample holds one count of this clone. The chain joins TRBV4-3 to TRBJ1-6, with 8 nucleotides matching TRBD1. The germline gives CDR1 LGHNA, CDR2 YSLEER. The CDR3 runs to 16 residues. The V gene end was trimmed by 0 bases and the J gene end by 6 bases; junction bases not matched to a gene: 4. As DNA, the CDR3 is TGCGCCAGCAGCCAAGAGCAGGGGGCGCGTAATTCACCCCTCCACTTT. Its translation: CASSQEQGARNSPLHF.

This clone was seen only once. The V and J genes are TRBV18 and TRBJ1-1, with TRBD1 matching 7 bases. The junction had 9 bases not matched to a gene; V was cut back by 4 bases and J by 4 bases. The germline V gene encodes CDR1 KGHSH and CDR2 LQKENI. This CDR3 has 15 amino acids. CDR3 coding DNA: TGTGCCAGCTCACTATCACAGGGGTCAGGCACTGAAGCTTTCTTT. This gives the protein CASSLSQGSGTEAFF.

This clone has just a few counts. The rearrangement joins TRBV6-1 to TRBJ2-5; 7 bases are shared with TRBD2. Unmatched junction bases numbered 5, after V lost 2 bases and J lost 5 bases. Germline lookup yields CDR1 MNHNS and CDR2 SASEGT. The length of the CDR3 is 14 residues. CDR3 sequence (DNA): TGTGCCAGCAGTGAACTAGCGGTAGGGGAGACCCAGTACTTC. Amino acid sequence: CASSELAVGETQYF.